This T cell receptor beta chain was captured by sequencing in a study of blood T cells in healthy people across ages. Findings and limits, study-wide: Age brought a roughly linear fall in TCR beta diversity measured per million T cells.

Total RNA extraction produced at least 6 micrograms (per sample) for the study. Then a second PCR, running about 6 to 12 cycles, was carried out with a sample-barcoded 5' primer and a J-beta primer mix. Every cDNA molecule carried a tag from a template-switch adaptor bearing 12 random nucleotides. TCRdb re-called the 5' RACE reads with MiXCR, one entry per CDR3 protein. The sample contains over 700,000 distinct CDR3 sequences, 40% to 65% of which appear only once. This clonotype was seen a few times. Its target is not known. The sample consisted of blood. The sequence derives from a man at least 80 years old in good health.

The CDR3 spells CSARQGPEQYF. CDR3 in DNA: TGCAGCGCCAGACAGGGGCCCGAGCAGTACTTC. V gene TRBV29-1 combines with J gene TRBJ2-7; 8 positions match TRBD1. V was clipped by 7 bases and J by 6 bases; unmatched bases: 5. This CDR3 has 11 amino acids. Germline lookup yields CDR1 SQVTM and CDR2 ANQGSEA.